This T cell receptor beta chain was observed in a study of blood T cell repertoires in COVID-19. Study at large: Samples of COVID-19 (acute and convalescent) were obtained from the United States, Italy and Spain. T cells, B-cell-depleted T cells, or PBMCs supplied cDNA or gDNA.

This clone has more than one count but fewer than ten. Per the original methods: Reference gene primer amplification in the assay estimated nucleated cell counts. Libraries were prepared by immunoSEQ multiplex PCR; TCRdb keeps only in-frame clonotypes and omits some of them. V and J calls and clone size come straight from that table; D and trimming were deduced from the DNA. Found here are approximately 150,000 clones, more than 75% of them singletons; the top ten hold roughly 37%. The V gene's germline CDR1 is MNHEY and CDR2 SMNVEV (reference sequence). The length of the CDR3 is 15 residues. V was clipped by 5 bases and J by 4 bases, with 18 bases between them.

The sample was peripheral blood. The chain has TRBV27 and TRBJ2-7; D is possibly TRBD2 (7 bases). The sequence was collected from a middle-aged man who had recovered from COVID-19. CDR3 sequence reads: CASSLRLRGLYEQYF. CDR3 bases: TGTGCCAGCAGTCTACGGTTGCGGGGGCTATACGAGCAGTACTTC.